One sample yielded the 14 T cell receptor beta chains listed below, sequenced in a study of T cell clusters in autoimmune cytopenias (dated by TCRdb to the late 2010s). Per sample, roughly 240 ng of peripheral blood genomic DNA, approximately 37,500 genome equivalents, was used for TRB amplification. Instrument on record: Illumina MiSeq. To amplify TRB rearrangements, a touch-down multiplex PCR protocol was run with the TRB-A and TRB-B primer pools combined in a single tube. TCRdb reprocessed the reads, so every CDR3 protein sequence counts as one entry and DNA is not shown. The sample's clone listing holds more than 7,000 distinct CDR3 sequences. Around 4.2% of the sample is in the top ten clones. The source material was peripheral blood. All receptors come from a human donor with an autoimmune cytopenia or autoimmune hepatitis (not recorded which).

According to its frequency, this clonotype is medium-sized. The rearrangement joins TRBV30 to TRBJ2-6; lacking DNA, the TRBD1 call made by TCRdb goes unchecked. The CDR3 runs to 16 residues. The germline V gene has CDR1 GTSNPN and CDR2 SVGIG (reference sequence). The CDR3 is CAWSSPRSSGANVLTF.

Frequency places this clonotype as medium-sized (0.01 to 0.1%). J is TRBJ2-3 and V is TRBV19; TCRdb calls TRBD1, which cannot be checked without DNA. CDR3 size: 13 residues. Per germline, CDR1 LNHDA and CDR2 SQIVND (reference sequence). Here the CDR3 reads CASIRRGRDTQYF.

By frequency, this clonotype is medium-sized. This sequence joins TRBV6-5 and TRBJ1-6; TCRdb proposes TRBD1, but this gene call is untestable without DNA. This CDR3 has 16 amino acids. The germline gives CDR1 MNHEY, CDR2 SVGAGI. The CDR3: CASSYSKGQGGSPLHF.

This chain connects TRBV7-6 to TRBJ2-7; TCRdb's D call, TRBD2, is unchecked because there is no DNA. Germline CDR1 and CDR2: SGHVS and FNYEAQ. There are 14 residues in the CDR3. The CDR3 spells CASSPVGRDYEQYF.

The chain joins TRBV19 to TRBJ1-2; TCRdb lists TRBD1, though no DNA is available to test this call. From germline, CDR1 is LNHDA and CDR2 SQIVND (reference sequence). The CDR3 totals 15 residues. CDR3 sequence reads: CATHDPGGFLYGYTF.

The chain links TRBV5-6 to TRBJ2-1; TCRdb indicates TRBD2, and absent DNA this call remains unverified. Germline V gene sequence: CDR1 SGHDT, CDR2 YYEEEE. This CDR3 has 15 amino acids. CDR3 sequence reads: CASSAPLATYNEQFF.

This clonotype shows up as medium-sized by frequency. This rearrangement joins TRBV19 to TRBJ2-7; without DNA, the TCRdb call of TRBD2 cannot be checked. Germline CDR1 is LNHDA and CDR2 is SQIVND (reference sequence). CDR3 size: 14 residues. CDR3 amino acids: CASSIVAGGYEQYF.

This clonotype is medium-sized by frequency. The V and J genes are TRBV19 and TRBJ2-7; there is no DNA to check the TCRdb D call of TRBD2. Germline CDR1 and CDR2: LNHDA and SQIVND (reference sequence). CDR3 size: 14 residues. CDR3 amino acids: CASSITSGSYEQYF.

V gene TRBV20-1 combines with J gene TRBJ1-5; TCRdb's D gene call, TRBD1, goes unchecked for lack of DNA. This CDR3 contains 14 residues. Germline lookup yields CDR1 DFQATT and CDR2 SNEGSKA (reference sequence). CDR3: CSASWTGSNQPQHF.

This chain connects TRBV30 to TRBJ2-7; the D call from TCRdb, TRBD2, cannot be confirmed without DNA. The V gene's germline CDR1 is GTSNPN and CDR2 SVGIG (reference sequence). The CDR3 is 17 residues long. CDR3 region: CAWSTRGLAGGTWEQYF.

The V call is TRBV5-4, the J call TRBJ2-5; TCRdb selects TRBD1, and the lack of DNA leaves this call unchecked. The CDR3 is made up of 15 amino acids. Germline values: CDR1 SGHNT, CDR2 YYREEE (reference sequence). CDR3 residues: CASTQGPTYQETKYF.

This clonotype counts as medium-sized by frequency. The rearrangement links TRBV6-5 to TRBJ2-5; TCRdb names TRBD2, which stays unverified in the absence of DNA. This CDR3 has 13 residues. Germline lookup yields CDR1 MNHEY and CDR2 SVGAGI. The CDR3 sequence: CASSGLGAETQYF.

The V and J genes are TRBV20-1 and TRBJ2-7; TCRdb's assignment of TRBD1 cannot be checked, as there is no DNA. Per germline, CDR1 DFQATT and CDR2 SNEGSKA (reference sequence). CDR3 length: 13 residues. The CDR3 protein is CSARVQRVAEQYF.

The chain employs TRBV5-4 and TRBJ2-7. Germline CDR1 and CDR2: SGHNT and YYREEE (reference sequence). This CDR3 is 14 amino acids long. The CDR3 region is CASSLGGASYEQYF.